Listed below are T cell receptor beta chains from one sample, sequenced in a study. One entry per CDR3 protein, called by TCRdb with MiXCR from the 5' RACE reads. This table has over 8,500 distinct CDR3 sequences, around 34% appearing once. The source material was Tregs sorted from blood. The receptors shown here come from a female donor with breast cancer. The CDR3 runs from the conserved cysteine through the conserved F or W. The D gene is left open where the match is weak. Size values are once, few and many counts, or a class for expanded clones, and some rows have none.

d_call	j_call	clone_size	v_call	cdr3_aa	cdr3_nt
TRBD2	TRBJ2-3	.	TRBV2	CASSEYGSLANAVDTQYF	TGTGCCAGCAGCGAGTACGGGTCACTAGCGAATGCCGTGGATACGCAGTATTTT
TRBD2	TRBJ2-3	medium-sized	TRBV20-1	CSATGLANTDTQYF	TGCAGTGCTACGGGACTAGCGAACACAGATACGCAGTATTTT
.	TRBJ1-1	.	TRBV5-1	CASSPSGRGTEAFF	TGCGCCAGCAGCCCTAGTGGGAGGGGAACTGAAGCTTTCTTT
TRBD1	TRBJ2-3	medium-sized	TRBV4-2	CASSQDQGQGLGTDTQYF	TGTGCCAGCAGCCAAGATCAGGGACAGGGACTCGGGACAGATACGCAGTATTTT
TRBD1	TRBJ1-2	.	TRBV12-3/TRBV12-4	CASSFGRQGGGYTF	TGTGCCAGCAGTTTTGGTCGACAGGGTGGTGGCTACACCTTC
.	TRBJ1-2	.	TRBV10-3	CASRGQGYGYTF	TGTGCCAGCCGCGGGCAGGGCTATGGCTACACCTTC
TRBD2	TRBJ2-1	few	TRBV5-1	CASSLAPLAGAHEQFF	TGCGCCAGCAGCTTGGCCCCCTTAGCGGGAGCCCATGAGCAGTTCTTC
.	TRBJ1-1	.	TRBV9	CASSVAGVGDTEAFF	TGTGCCAGCAGCGTAGCAGGGGTGGGTGACACTGAAGCTTTCTTT
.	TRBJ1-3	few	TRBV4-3	CASSRESGNTIYF	TGCGCCAGCAGCCGCGAATCTGGAAACACCATATATTTT
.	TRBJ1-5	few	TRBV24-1	CATSAVSGLHSNQPQHF	TGTGCCACCAGTGCCGTAAGCGGACTCCATAGCAATCAGCCCCAGCATTTT
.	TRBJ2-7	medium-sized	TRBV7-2	CASSTQGLHEQYF	TGTGCCAGCAGTACACAGGGTCTCCACGAGCAGTACTTC
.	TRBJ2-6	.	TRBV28	CASRSDLAPGSGANVLTF	TGTGCCAGCAGAAGCGATTTAGCCCCAGGCTCTGGGGCCAACGTCCTGACTTTC
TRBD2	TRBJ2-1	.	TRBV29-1	CSVLAASGSDEQFF	TGCAGCGTATTGGCCGCTAGCGGGAGCGATGAGCAGTTCTTC
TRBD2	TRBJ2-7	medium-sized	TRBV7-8	CASSPLTGTRSYEQYF	TGTGCCAGCAGCCCCTTAACCGGGACTAGAAGCTACGAGCAGTACTTC
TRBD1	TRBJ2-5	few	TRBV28	CASSAPGQARGTQYF	TGTGCCAGCAGTGCTCCGGGACAGGCCAGGGGGACCCAGTACTTC
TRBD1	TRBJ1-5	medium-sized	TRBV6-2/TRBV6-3	CASSPRDSRNRLNQPQHF	TGTGCCAGCAGTCCCCGGGACAGTCGTAATAGGCTCAATCAGCCCCAGCATTTT
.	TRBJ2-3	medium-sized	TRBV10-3	CAISEPRLVDTQYF	TGTGCCATCAGTGAGCCGAGACTAGTAGATACGCAGTATTTT
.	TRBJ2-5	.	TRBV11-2	CASSFEESSLVTQYF	TGTGCCAGCAGCTTTGAGGAGTCGAGTTTGGTGACCCAGTACTTC
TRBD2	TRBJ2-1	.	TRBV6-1	CASSEGLAYNEQFF	TGTGCCAGCAGTGAGGGACTAGCGTACAATGAGCAGTTCTTC
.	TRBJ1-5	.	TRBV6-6	CASSSSDSNQPQHF	TGTGCCAGCAGTTCCTCGGATAGCAATCAGCCCCAGCATTTT
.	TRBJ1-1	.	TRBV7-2	CASSSLGGYLEAFF	TGTGCCAGCAGCTCCCTTGGGGGGTACCTTGAAGCTTTCTTT
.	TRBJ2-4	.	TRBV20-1	CSAQGILAKNIQYF	TGCAGTGCACAGGGTATACTAGCCAAAAACATTCAGTACTTC
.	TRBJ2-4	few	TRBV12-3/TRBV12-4	CASSLLDGWIPGSKNIQYF	TGTGCCAGCAGTTTATTGGACGGATGGATACCCGGTTCCAAAAACATTCAGTACTTC
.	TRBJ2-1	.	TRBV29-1	CSVEVDEQFF	TGCAGCGTTGAAGTGGATGAGCAGTTCTTC
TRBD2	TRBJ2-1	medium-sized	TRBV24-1	CATSDPEAGGPNEQFF	TGTGCCACCAGTGATCCCGAAGCGGGAGGGCCGAATGAGCAGTTCTTC
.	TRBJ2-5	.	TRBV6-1	CATGYQETRYF	TGTGCCACAGGGTACCAAGAGACCCGGTACTTC